The rows below give T cell receptor beta chains drawn from one sample of a study of blood T cell repertoires in COVID-19. Produced via immunoSEQ multiplex PCR; TCRdb's table is partial and in-frame only. The sample includes 80,000 to 90,000 clones, over 75% of them seen just once. Material for sequencing was peripheral blood. These receptors came from a woman older than 75 with COVID-19, enrolled during active disease. Both conserved end residues are part of each CDR3. A D gene is named only where the DNA matches it firmly. Clone size is not always given. Where it is, it says once, few, many or a class for expanded clones.

J	D	size	V	DNA	CDR3
TRBJ1-1	TRBD1	.	TRBV4-1	TGCGCCAGCAGCCAGGCTTACAGGGGGCCGAACACTGAAGCTTTCTTT	CASSQAYRGPNTEAFF
TRBJ2-5	.	.	TRBV7-2	TGTGCCAGCAGCTTATTGGTCCAAAGAGCCCAGTACTTC	CASSLLVQRAQYF
TRBJ2-7	TRBD2	few	TRBV19	TGTGCCAGTAGGCGGACTAGCGGGATAGGCGAGCAGTACTTC	CASRRTSGIGEQYF
TRBJ2-1	TRBD2	.	TRBV19	TGTGCCAGTAGACAACCGGGACTAGCACACAATGAGCAGTTCTTC	CASRQPGLAHNEQFF
TRBJ2-3	TRBD1	.	TRBV10-3	TGTGCCATCAGTGAGTCGCGACAGGGGGTCTCAGATACGCAGTATTTT	CAISESRQGVSDTQYF
TRBJ2-7	TRBD1	.	TRBV6-2/TRBV6-3	TGTGCCAGCAGTAAGGGACAGGTCCTCTCCTACGAGCAGTACTTC	CASSKGQVLSYEQYF
TRBJ2-3	.	once	TRBV12-3/TRBV12-4	TGTGCCAGCAGTTTACAGGGTACAGATACGCAGTATTTT	CASSLQGTDTQYF
TRBJ1-4	.	.	TRBV5-1	TGCGCCAGCTCTCCGACTTCGGCCCAAGAGCTGTTTTTT	CASSPTSAQELFF
TRBJ1-2	TRBD1	once	TRBV28	TGTGCCAGCAGTGGACAGGGAGGCTATGGCTACACCTTC	CASSGQGGYGYTF
TRBJ1-1	.	once	TRBV11-2	TGTGCCAGCAGCTTAGATGGCAGGGTGAACACTGAAGCTTTCTTT	CASSLDGRVNTEAFF
TRBJ1-4	.	.	TRBV5-8	TGTGCCAGCAGCCATGGCAGTCAGAATGAAAAACTGTTTTTT	CASSHGSQNEKLFF
TRBJ1-1	TRBD1	.	TRBV27	TGTGCCAGCAGTTTGGGGACAGGGGCACGTGAAGCTTTCTTT	CASSLGTGAREAFF
TRBJ2-7	TRBD1	.	TRBV19	TGTGCCAGTAGTGTGCGACAGGGCCCCACTTACGAGCAGTACTTC	CASSVRQGPTYEQYF
TRBJ1-1	.	.	TRBV27	TGTGCCAGCAGTTTAATGGGAGGGGACACTGAAGCTTTCTTT	CASSLMGGDTEAFF
TRBJ2-3	.	.	TRBV14	TGTGCCAGCAGCCAAGATTACGGAGATACGCAGTATTTT	CASSQDYGDTQYF
TRBJ2-7	.	few	TRBV19	TGTGCCAGTAGTGAGGATGACAGGACGAGGATGAAGTACTTC	CASSEDDRTRMKYF
TRBJ1-1	.	once	TRBV3-1/TRBV3-2	TGTGCCAGCAGCCAAGATTATCGGGTCGCTGAAGCTTTCTTT	CASSQDYRVAEAFF
TRBJ2-2	.	.	TRBV4-3	TGCGCCAGCAGCCAAGTTCGGGAAAACGGGGAGCTGTTTTTT	CASSQVRENGELFF
TRBJ2-7	TRBD1	medium-sized	TRBV4-3	TGCGCCAGCAGCCCTTACAGGGGGATATACGAGCAGTACTTC	CASSPYRGIYEQYF
TRBJ2-5	TRBD1	few	TRBV7-7	TGTGCTAGCAGCTTAGGGCCAGGGGGCGGCCAAGAGACCCAGTACTTC	CASSLGPGGGQETQYF
TRBJ1-2	.	.	TRBV28	TGTGCCAGCAGTTTATACACCGTCGCTAACTATGGCTACACCTTC	CASSLYTVANYGYTF
TRBJ1-2	.	.	TRBV7-8	TGTGCCAGCAGCTCCAACAGCATCCACTACACCTTC	CASSSNSIHYTF
TRBJ2-2	TRBD1	.	TRBV18	TGTGCCAGCTCACGCGACAGGGTCACGACCGGGGAGCTGTTTTTT	CASSRDRVTTGELFF
TRBJ2-7	TRBD1	few	TRBV7-3	TGTGCCAGCAGTAACCACCCACCGGGACAGGGTTCCTACGAGCAGTACTTC	CASSNHPPGQGSYEQYF
TRBJ1-6	.	.	TRBV7-2	TGTGCCAGCAGCTTAGAACAGGCGGGGATTTCACCCCTCCACTTT	CASSLEQAGISPLHF
TRBJ1-4	.	.	TRBV19	TGTGCCAGTAGTTTCCAAGACTGGTCAACTAATGAAAAACTGTTTTTT	CASSFQDWSTNEKLFF
TRBJ2-2	TRBD1	.	TRBV10-3	TGTGCCATCAGTGAGTCGAGGGGACAGAGGAACACCGGGGAGCTGTTTTTT	CAISESRGQRNTGELFF
TRBJ1-5	.	.	TRBV19	TGTGCCAGTAGCCGGGGCGGGAGCTCAAGCAATCAGCCCCAGCATTTT	CASSRGGSSSNQPQHF
TRBJ2-7	TRBD1	.	TRBV29-1	TGCAGCGTGAGGAGGACAGGGGGTATCTACGAGCAGTACTTC	CSVRRTGGIYEQYF
TRBJ2-1	.	.	TRBV21-1	TGTGCCAGCAGCAAAGGGGAAGCGGATCCCTACAATGAGCAGTTCTTC	CASSKGEADPYNEQFF
TRBJ1-1	.	.	TRBV2	TGTGCCAGCAGTGGTAACTTCAAGAACACTGAAGCTTTCTTT	CASSGNFKNTEAFF
TRBJ2-2	.	.	TRBV18	TGTGCCAGCTCACCACCCCCGGGAGAGCTGTTTTTT	CASSPPPGELFF
TRBJ1-4	.	.	TRBV2	TGTGCCAGCAGACTAGATGCAACTAATGAAAAACTGTTTTTT	CASRLDATNEKLFF
TRBJ2-4	.	.	TRBV5-1	TGCGCCAGCAGCCTCGGGGAGGCGTCTATAGCCAAAAACATTCAGTACTTC	CASSLGEASIAKNIQYF
TRBJ2-1	TRBD2	.	TRBV4-1	TGCGCCAGCAGCCAAGCCACTAGCGGGGGGTGGAATGAGCAGTTCTTC	CASSQATSGGWNEQFF
TRBJ2-5	.	.	TRBV7-2	TGTGCCAGCAGCAGGCAGGGGACCCAGTACTTC	CASSRQGTQYF
TRBJ1-5	.	.	TRBV28	TGTGCCAGCAGTACATCCGTGGCAGGGTTCGGTCAGCCCCAGCATTTT	CASSTSVAGFGQPQHF
TRBJ1-2	.	once	TRBV2	TGTGCCAGCAGTGAATATAGACAGACACCCTATGGCTACACCTTC	CASSEYRQTPYGYTF
TRBJ1-2	.	.	TRBV5-1	TGCGCCAGCAGCCCCCTTGGGGGGGAGGACGGCTACACCTTC	CASSPLGGEDGYTF
TRBJ2-1	.	.	TRBV2	TGTGCCAGCAGTGAAATGAGACTTTGGCAGCAGTTCTTC	CASSEMRLWQQFF
TRBJ2-3	.	.	TRBV9	TGTGCCAGCAGCGTACAAGGGGGACGCACAGATACGCAGTATTTT	CASSVQGGRTDTQYF
TRBJ2-7	.	few	TRBV2	TGTGCCAGCAGTGTACAGGGTTACGAGCAGTACTTC	CASSVQGYEQYF
TRBJ2-5	TRBD2	.	TRBV27	TGTGCCAGCAGGACTAGCGGATCTCAAGAGACCCAGTACTTC	CASRTSGSQETQYF